This T cell receptor beta chain came from a study of molecular identifiers for immune sequencing clone quantification. This clonotype was seen a few times. Its target is not known. TCRdb re-derived calls from the PCR reads in MiXCR, one entry per CDR3 protein. The table shows approximately 500,000 distinct CDR3 sequences, with about 25% occurring only once. Germline-derived CDR1 and CDR2 are MNHEY and SMNVEV (reference sequence). Trimming cost V 3 bases and J 0 bases, with 6 bases left between them. This CDR3 is 13 amino acids long. Whole-study results and caveats: For effector cells, clones above 20 RNA copies held over 97% of molecules; for naive cells, under 1%.

The sample consisted of naive CD8+ T cells from blood, with Jurkat cell RNA spiked in. Subset noted: FACS-sorted CD8+CD4-CCR7+CD45RA+ naive T cells. This receptor was identified in a human donor in good health. Some libraries in this study had Jurkat cell RNA spiked in. This sequence joins TRBV27 and TRBJ2-7; D unclear. The CDR3: CASSLALSYEQYF. In nucleotides, the CDR3 is TGTGCCAGCAGTTTGGCACTCTCCTACGAGCAGTACTTC.